The clone carrying this TCR beta chain was counted only a few times. Its cognate antigen is unknown. This entry comes from a study of vaccination and CD4 T cells after COVID-19. Overall study: Diagnosis preceded the drawing of post-COVID samples by a median about 98 days (range 35 to 161). Post-vaccination specimens were collected at a median of around 72 days following dose two (range 14 to 241). Study conclusions and caveats: SARS-CoV-2-reactive clonotypes rose nonsignificantly, with the median going from around 20 to 38.

In TCRdb, the PCR reads were re-called with MiXCR into one record per CDR3 protein. The sample records about 36,000 distinct CDR3 sequences, about 35% being singletons. The time point is: late sampling 161 to 241 days after vaccination in a few convalescent patients. Positivity by PCR occurred from March to December 2020, a period that predated US Alpha, Beta and Delta variants. This CDR3 is built from 15 residues. The V gene end was trimmed by 5 bases and the J gene end by 4 bases; junction bases not matched to a gene: 10. CDR1 and CDR2 from the germline V gene are MNHEY and SMNVEV (reference sequence).

The material sequenced was CD4+ T cells from blood, taken about 7 months after SARS-CoV-2 vaccination. The sequence was obtained from a human donor who had recovered from COVID-19. This chain joins TRBV27 and TRBJ1-2; 7 bases are a match to TRBD1. The CDR3 loop is CASSPGGGGFYGYTF. The CDR3 bases are TGTGCCAGCAGTCCCGGTGGAGGGGGCTTCTATGGCTACACCTTC.